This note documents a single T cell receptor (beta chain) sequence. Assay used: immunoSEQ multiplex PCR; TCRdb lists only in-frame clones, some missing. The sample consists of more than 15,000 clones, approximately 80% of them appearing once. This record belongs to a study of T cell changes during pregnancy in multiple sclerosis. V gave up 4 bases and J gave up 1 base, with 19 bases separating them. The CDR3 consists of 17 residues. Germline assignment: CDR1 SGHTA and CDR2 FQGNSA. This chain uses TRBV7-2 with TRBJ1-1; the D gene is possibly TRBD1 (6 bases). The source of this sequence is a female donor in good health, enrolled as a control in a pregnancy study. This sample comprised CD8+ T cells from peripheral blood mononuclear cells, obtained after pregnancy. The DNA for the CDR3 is TGTGCCAGCAGCTCCAGCGGGGGGCGACGGGGGAACACTGAAGCTTTCTTT. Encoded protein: CASSSSGGRRGNTEAFF. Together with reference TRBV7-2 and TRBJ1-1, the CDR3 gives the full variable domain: GAGVSQSPSNKVTEKGKDVELRCDPISGHTALYWYRQSLGQGLEFLIYFQGNSAPDKSGLPSDRFSAERTGGSVSTLTIQRTQQEDSAVYLCASSSSGGRRGNTEAFFGQGTRLTVV.